This T cell receptor (beta chain) was profiled in a study of blood T cell repertoires in COVID-19. Study background: COVID-19 samples, acute and convalescent, were from the United States, Italy and Spain.

The repertoire was sequenced with immunoSEQ multiplex PCR; TCRdb's copy has only in-frame clones and lacks some. This sample has about 210,000 clones, with about 90% found just once. V shed 0 bases and J shed 5 bases, with 11 bases lying between them. This CDR3 is 14 amino acids long. Germline V gene lookup returns CDR1 SGHDT and CDR2 YYEEEE. The clonotype comes from a man under 40 with acute or convalescent COVID-19. The chain recombines TRBV5-6 with TRBJ1-2, with D possibly being TRBD1 (6 bases). The sample consisted of peripheral blood. The CDR3 sequence is CASSLGETGYGYTF. As DNA, the CDR3 is TGTGCCAGCAGCTTGGGGGAGACAGGATATGGCTACACCTTC.